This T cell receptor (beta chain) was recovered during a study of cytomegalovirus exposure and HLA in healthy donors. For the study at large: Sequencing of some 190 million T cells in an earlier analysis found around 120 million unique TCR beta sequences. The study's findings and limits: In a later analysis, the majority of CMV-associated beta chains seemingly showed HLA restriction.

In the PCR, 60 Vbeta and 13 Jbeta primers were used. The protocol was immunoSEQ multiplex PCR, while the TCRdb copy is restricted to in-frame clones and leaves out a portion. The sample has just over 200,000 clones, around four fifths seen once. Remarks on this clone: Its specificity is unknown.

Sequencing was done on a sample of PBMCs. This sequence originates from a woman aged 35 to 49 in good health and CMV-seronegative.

The CDR3 region is CSTHRGEETQYF. The CDR3, as DNA: TGTTCCACCCACCGGGGGGAAGAGACCCAGTACTTC. V and J are TRBV7-9 and TRBJ2-5; TRBD2 aligns across 7 bases. Looked up from germline, CDR1 is SEHNR and CDR2 is FQNEAQ (reference sequence). The CDR3 totals 12 residues.